This T cell receptor (beta chain) was obtained from a study of shared clonotypes between healthy human individuals. As for the study in general: The donors, two women and a few men, were aged 18 to 49. Plates per donor: three CD4 naive, three CD4 memory, two CD8 naive, one CD8 memory. Notes on the study in general: Clonotypes not shared had lower generation probabilities than those common to all four donors. Although depth was large, rarefaction showed that sequencing of the sorted subsets was incomplete.

This clone was detected only once. The antigen remains undetermined. CDR1 is SGHTA and CDR2 is FQGNSA in the germline V gene. The CDR3 covers 15 residues. The junction had 6 bases not matched to a gene; V was cut back by 5 bases and J by 5 bases. The repertoire was sequenced with immunoSEQ multiplex PCR; TCRdb's copy has only in-frame clones and lacks some. Of 850,000 to 1,200,000 clones in the sample, approximately 72% are singletons; the top ten hold about 1.5%. J is TRBJ2-5 and V is TRBV7-2; TRBD2 aligns across 12 bases. The source material was memory CD4+ T cells sorted from blood. The subset: CD45RA-negative fraction. This TCR was sampled from a man aged 18 to 30 in good health. CDR3 protein: CASSRLAGAGETQYF. The CDR3 region has the DNA TGTGCCAGCAGCAGACTAGCGGGAGCTGGGGAGACCCAGTACTTC.